The 6 T cell receptor beta chains presented below share a single source sample, sequenced in a study of cytomegalovirus exposure and HLA in healthy donors. Primers for the PCR totalled 60 Vbeta and 13 Jbeta. Generated by immunoSEQ multiplex PCR, the TCRdb table keeps only in-frame clones and is missing some. This sample has roughly 98,000 clones, with about four fifths found just once. The sequencing input was PBMCs. The receptor source for this set is a female donor in good health and CMV-seropositive.

The chain links TRBV28 to TRBJ1-5; D may be TRBD1 (5 bases). Germline V CDR1 and CDR2: MDHEN, SYDVKM. The CDR3 extends over 16 amino acids. Trimming removed 7 bases at V and 1 base at J, with 17 bases between. In nucleotides, the CDR3 is TGTGCCAGCAACCCTGGACACCTACGCAGCAATCAGCCCCAGCATTTT. Translating it yields CASNPGHLRSNQPQHF.

In DNA, the CDR3 is TGTGCCAGCAGACAGGGGGCCCCAATGAACACTGAAGCTTTCTTT. This gives the protein CASRQGAPMNTEAFF. The rearrangement uses TRBV2 and TRBJ1-1, with 9 bases fitting TRBD1. Germline-derived CDR1 and CDR2 are SNHLY and FYNNEI. Losses at the gene ends were 6 bases for V and 0 bases for J; bases not matched to a gene: 5. The CDR3 extends over 15 amino acids. Together with reference TRBV2 and TRBJ1-1, the CDR3 gives the full variable domain: EPEVTQTPSHQVTQMGQEVILRCVPISNHLYFYWYRQILGQKVEFLVSFYNNEISEKSEIFDDQFSVERPDGSNFTLKIRSTKLEDSAMYFCASRQGAPMNTEAFFGQGTRLTVV.

Only a few counts were recorded for this clone. The V gene is TRBV7-2, the J gene TRBJ1-2; D might be TRBD1 (5 bases). V was pared by 3 bases and J by 8 bases, with 16 bases between. CDR3 size: 14 residues. The germline CDR1 and CDR2 sequences are SGHTA and FQGNSA. CDR3 bases: TGTGCCAGCAGCTTGTTGACCAGGGAATCAGGCTACACCTTC. Its translation is CASSLLTRESGYTF.

This chain joins TRBV25-1 and TRBJ2-1; tentative D call: TRBD2 (8 bases). The V gene's germline CDR1 is MGHDK and CDR2 SYGVNS. V was pared by 11 bases and J by 7 bases, with 18 bases between. This CDR3 region has 13 residues. The CDR3 coding sequence is TGTGCCGCGGTCGGGAGGGGGCTTAATGAGCAGTTCTTC. It encodes CAAVGRGLNEQFF.

This chain connects TRBV4-3 to TRBJ1-5; D call uncertain. Germline V CDR1 and CDR2: LGHNA, YSLEER. CDR3 length equals 15 residues. The V gene lost 0 bases and the J gene lost 5 bases, with 11 bases spanning the gap. CDR3 coding DNA: TGCGCCAGCAGCCAAGATATTGCAGGTTATCAGCCCCAGCATTTT. This gives the protein CASSQDIAGYQPQHF.

This rearrangement joins TRBV4-3 to TRBJ1-1; 7 bases map to TRBD1. Germline lookup yields CDR1 LGHNA and CDR2 YSLEER. J lost 7 bases, V lost 0 bases, and 5 bases had no gene match. The CDR3 is 14 amino acids. CDR3 nucleotide sequence: TGCGCCAGCAGCCAAGAGTTAGGGGGCTATGAAGCTTTCTTT. As protein: CASSQELGGYEAFF.